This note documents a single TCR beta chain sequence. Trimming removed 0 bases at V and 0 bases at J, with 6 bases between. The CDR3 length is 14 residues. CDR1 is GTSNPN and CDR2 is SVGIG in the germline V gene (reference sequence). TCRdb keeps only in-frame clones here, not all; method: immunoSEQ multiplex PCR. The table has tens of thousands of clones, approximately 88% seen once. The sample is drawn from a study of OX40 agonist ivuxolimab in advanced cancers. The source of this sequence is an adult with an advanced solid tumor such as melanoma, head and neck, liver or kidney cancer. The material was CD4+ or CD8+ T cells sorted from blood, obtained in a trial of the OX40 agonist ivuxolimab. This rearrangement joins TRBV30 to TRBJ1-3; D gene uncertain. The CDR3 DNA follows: TGTGCCTGGAGTGTCAGCTACTCTGGAAACACCATATATTTT. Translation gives CAWSVSYSGNTIYF. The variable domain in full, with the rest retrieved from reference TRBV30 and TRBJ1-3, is SQTIHQWPATLVQPVGSPLSLECTVEGTSNPNLYWYRQAAGRGLQLLFYSVGIGQISSEVPQNLSASRPQDRQFILSSKKLLLSDSGFYLCAWSVSYSGNTIYFGEGSWLTVV.